This T cell receptor beta chain is from a study of shared clonotypes between healthy human individuals. TCRdb's copy holds only in-frame clones and misses some; the assay was immunoSEQ multiplex PCR. Seen here are about 1.1 million clones, roughly 77% observed once, and the top ten hold 0.89%. CDR3 length equals 17 residues. Losses at the gene ends were 4 bases for V and 2 bases for J; bases not matched to a gene: 8. Germline V gene data show CDR1 as SGHRS and CDR2 as YFSETQ. V gene TRBV5-1 combines with J gene TRBJ2-6; 8 bases map to TRBD1. The TCR comes from a man aged 18 to 35 in good health. Some clones in this sample may be carry-over from other donors' samples. Sample: memory CD4+ T cells from PBMCs. Stated subset: CD45RA-negative fraction. The CDR3 DNA sequence: TGCGCCAGCAGCGCAAACCCCAGGGGGCCTGGGGCCAACGTCCTGACTTTC. It codes for CASSANPRGPGANVLTF.